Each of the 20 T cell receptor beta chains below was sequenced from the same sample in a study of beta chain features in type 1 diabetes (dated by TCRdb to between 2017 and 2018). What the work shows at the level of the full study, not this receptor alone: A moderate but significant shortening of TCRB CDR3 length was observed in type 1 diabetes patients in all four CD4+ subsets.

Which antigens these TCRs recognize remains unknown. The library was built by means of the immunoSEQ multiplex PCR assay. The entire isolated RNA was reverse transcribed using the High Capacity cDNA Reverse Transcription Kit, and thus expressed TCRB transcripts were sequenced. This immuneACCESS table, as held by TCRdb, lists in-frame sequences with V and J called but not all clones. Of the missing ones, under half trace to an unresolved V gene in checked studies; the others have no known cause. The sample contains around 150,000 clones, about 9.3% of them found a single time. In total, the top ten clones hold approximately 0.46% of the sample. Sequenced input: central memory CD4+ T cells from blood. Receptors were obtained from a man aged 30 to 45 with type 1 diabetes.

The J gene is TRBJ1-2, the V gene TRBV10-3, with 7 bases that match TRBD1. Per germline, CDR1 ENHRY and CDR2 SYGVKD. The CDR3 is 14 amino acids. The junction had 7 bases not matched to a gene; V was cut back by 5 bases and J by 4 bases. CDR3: CAISRQGEAYGYTF. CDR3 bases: TGTGCCATCAGTAGACAGGGAGAGGCCTATGGCTACACCTTC.

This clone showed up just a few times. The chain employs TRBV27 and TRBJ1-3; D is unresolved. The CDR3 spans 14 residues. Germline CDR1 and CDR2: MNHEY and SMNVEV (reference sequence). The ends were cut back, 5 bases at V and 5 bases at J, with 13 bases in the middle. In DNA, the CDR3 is TGTGCCAGCAGTCCACGGCCGGGAAGAAACACCATATATTTT. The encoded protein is CASSPRPGRNTIYF.

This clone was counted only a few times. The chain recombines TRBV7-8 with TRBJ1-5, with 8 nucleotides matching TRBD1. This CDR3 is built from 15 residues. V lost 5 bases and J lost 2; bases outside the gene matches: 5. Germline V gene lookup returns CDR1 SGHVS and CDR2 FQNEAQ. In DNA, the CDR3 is TGTGCCAGCAGCCGGACAGGGTACGGCAATCAGCCCCAGCATTTT. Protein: CASSRTGYGNQPQHF.

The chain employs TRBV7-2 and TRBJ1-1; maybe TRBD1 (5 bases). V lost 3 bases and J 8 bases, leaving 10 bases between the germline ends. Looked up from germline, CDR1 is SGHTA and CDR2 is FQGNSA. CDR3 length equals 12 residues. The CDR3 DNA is TGTGCCAGCAGCTTTGATCGGGGGGAAGCTTTCTTT. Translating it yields CASSFDRGEAFF.

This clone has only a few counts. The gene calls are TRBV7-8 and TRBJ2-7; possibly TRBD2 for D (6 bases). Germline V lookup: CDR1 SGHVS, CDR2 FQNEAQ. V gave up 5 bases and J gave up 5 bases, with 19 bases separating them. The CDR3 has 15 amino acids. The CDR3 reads CASSPLGGEGDEQYF. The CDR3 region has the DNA TGTGCCAGCAGCCCGCTGGGGGGAGAGGGAGACGAGCAGTACTTC. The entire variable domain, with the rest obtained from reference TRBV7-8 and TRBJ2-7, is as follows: GAGVSQSPRYKVAKRGQDVALRCDPISGHVSLFWYQQALGQGPEFLTYFQNEAQLDKSGLPSDRFFAERPEGSVSTLKIQRTQQEDSAVYLCASSPLGGEGDEQYFGPGTRLTVT.

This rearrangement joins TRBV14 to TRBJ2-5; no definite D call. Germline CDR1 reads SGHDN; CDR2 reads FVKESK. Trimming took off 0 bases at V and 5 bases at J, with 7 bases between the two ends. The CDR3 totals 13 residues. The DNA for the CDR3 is TGTGCCAGCAGCCAAGATATGGAGGAGACCCAGTACTTC. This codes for CASSQDMEETQYF.

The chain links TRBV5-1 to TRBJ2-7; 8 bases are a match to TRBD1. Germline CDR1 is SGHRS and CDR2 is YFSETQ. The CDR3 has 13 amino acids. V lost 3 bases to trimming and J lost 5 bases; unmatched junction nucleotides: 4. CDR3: CASSWGQANEQYF. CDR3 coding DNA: TGCGCCAGCAGCTGGGGACAGGCAAACGAGCAGTACTTC.

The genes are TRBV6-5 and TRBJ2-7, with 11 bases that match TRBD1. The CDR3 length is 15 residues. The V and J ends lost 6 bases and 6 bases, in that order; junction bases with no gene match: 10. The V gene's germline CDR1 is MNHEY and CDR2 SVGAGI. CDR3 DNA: TGTGCCAGCAGCCCGACCGGGACAGGGGGTTTCGAGCAGTACTTC. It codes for CASSPTGTGGFEQYF.

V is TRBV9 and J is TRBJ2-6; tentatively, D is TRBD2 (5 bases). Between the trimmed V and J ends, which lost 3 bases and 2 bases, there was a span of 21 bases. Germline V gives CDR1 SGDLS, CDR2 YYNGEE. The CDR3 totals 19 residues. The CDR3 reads CASSALGLMASTGANVLTF. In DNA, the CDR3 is TGTGCCAGCAGCGCGCTTGGACTTATGGCGAGTACTGGGGCCAACGTCCTGACTTTC.

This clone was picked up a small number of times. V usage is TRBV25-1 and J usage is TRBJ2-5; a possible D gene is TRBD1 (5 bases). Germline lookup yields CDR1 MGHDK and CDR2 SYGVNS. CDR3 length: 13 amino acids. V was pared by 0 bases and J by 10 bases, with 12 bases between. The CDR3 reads CASSEYGLGVQYF. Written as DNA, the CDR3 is TGTGCCAGCAGTGAATATGGGTTAGGGGTCCAGTACTTC.

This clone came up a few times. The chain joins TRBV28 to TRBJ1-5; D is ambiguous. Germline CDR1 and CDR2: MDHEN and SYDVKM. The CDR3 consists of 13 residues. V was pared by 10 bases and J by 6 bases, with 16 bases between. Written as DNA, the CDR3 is TGTGCCAATTCCCTCGGGGTTGGTCAGCCCCAGCATTTT. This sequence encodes CANSLGVGQPQHF.

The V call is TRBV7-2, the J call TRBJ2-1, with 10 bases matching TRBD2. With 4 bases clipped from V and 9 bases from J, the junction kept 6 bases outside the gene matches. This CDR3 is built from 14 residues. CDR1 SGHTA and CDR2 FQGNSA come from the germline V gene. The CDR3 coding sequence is TGTGCCAGCAGCTACTGGACTAGCGGAGCTGAGCAGTTCTTC. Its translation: CASSYWTSGAEQFF.

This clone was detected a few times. The DNA of the CDR3 is TGTGCCAGCAGGAAAAGGAGGACGTCGGGAAACACCATATATTTT. It yields the protein CASRKRRTSGNTIYF. This rearrangement joins TRBV6-5 to TRBJ1-3; D is ambiguous. The CDR3 totals 15 residues. Trimming took off 6 bases at V and 4 bases at J, with 16 bases between the two ends. CDR1 is MNHEY and CDR2 is SVGAGI in the germline V gene.

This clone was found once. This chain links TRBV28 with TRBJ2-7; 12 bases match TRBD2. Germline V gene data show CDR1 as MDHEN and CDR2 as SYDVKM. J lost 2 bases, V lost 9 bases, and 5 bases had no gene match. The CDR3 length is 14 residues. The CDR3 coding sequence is TGTGCCAGTAAGGGACTAGCGGGCGCCTACGAGCAGTACTTC. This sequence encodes CASKGLAGAYEQYF.

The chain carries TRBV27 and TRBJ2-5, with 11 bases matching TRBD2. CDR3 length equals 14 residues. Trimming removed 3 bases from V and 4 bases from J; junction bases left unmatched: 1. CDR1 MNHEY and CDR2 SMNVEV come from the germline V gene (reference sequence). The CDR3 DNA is TGTGCCAGCAGTTTTAGCGGGAGGGCAGAGACCCAGTACTTC. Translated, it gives CASSFSGRAETQYF.

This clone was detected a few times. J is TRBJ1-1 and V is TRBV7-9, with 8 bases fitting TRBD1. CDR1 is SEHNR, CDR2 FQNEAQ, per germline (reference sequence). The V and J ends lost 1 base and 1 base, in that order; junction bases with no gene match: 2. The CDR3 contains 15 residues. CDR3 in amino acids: CASSLVGQGNTEAFF. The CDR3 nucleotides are TGTGCCAGCAGCTTAGTCGGACAGGGGAACACTGAAGCTTTCTTT. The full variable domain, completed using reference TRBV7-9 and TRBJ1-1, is DTGVSQNPRHKITKRGQNVTFRCDPISEHNRLYWYRQTLGQGPEFLTYFQNEAQLEKSRLLSDRFSAERPKGSFSTLEIQRTEQGDSAMYLCASSLVGQGNTEAFFGQGTRLTVV.

The CDR3 nucleotides are TGTGCCAGCAGCTTAGTAGGGCCAGGGAAGGGGATGGGTAATGAGCAGTTCTTC. Protein product: CASSLVGPGKGMGNEQFF. This rearrangement joins TRBV7-8 to TRBJ2-1, with TRBD1 as a possible D gene (5 bases). Trimming cost V 1 base and J 7 bases, with 23 bases left between them. The CDR3 covers 18 residues. CDR1 and CDR2 (germline): SGHVS, FQNEAQ.

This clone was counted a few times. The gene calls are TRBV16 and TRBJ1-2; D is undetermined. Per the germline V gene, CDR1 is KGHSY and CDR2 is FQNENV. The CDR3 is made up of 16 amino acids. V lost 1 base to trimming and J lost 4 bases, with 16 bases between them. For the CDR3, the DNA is TGTGCCAGCAGCCAATACGGCGCAGGACTCTTCTATGGCTACACCTTC. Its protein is CASSQYGAGLFYGYTF.

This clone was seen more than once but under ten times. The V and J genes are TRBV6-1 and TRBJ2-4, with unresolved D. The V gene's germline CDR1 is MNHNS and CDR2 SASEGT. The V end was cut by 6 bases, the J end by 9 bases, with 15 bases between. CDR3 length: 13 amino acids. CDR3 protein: CASRDTVGSIQYF. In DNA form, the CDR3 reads TGTGCCAGCAGAGACACGGTTGGAAGCATTCAGTACTTC.

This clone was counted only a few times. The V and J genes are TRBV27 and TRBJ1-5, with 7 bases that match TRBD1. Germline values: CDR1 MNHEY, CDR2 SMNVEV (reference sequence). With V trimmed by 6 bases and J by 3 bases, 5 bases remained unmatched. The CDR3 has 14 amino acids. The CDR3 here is CASSRGNDNQPQHF. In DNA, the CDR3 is TGTGCCAGCAGCAGGGGGAATGACAATCAGCCCCAGCATTTT.